This T cell receptor (beta chain) was identified in a study of cytomegalovirus exposure and HLA in healthy donors. The study, taken as a whole, reports: Researchers reported in a later analysis that a missense DCLRE1C variant was tied to TCR beta V- and J-gene trimming. The presence/absence work took it that sequencing depth was about the same across donors.

A word on this clone: Its specificity is not known.

Primers included in the PCR were 60 Vbeta and 13 Jbeta primers. Using immunoSEQ multiplex PCR, the repertoire was profiled, and TCRdb retains in-frame clones only, with some absent. The sample lists under 200,000 clones, 60% to 85% seen once, with roughly 7% in the top ten. This clonotype was sampled from a male donor in good health and CMV-seropositive. The sequencing sample was made of PBMCs.

The CDR3 DNA follows: TGCGCCAGCAGCCAAGATTGGGGGGATCAGCCCCAGCATTTT. It yields the protein CASSQDWGDQPQHF. The V and J genes are TRBV4-1 and TRBJ1-5; D perhaps matches TRBD1 (5 bases). Germline-derived CDR1 and CDR2 are MGHRA and YSYEKL. This CDR3 contains 14 residues. Trimming removed 0 bases at V and 5 bases at J, with 8 bases between.